The text below deals with one T cell receptor (beta chain). The entry originates in a study of T cell changes during pregnancy in multiple sclerosis. Clones were sequenced by immunoSEQ multiplex PCR, and TCRdb holds only the in-frame ones, with some missing. This sample has 50,000 to 70,000 clones, with roughly 92% found just once. J gave up 5 bases and V 1 base, and 10 bases lay outside the gene matches. Per the germline V gene, CDR1 is LNHDA and CDR2 is SQIVND (reference sequence). The length of the CDR3 is 17 residues. This sequence was found in a female donor with multiple sclerosis, enrolled in a pregnancy study. The specimen was peripheral blood, collected in the second trimester of pregnancy. V and J are TRBV19 and TRBJ2-1; 8 positions match TRBD2. Here the CDR3 DNA reads TGTGCCAGTAGTATAGGGCGCGGGGGACTAGATCACAATGAGCAGTTCTTC. It encodes CASSIGRGGLDHNEQFF.